This T cell receptor (beta chain) was captured in a study of blood T cell repertoires in COVID-19. Study in general: From the United States, Italy and Spain came samples of acute and convalescent COVID-19.

Sequenced by immunoSEQ multiplex PCR; TCRdb stores in-frame clones only, minus some. The profile covers around 400,000 clones, with roughly 86% appearing a single time and about 1.7% taken by the ten largest. This CDR3 has 17 residues. The germline V and J ends were trimmed by 1 base and 0 bases, with 10 bases remaining between them. The chain carries TRBV23-1 and TRBJ2-6; the D is unclear. TRBV23-1 is labeled an ORF, and its function is uncertain. Sequencing was carried out using PBMCs or T cells enriched from blood (not recorded which). This TCR derives from a woman aged 25-40 years who had recovered from COVID-19. This CDR3 reads CASSQFYGSSGANVLTF. The CDR3, as DNA: TGCGCCAGCAGTCAATTCTACGGTAGCTCTGGGGCCAACGTCCTGACTTTC.